The sequence of this T cell receptor beta chain was determined in a study of CD4 T cell repertoires in COVID-19. On the study more broadly: Relabeled CFSE-low cells, IL-2-expanded for less than 11 days, met spikes from other coronaviruses.

Broader study findings: Between about 6 and 28% of SARS-CoV-2 clonotypes also appeared in SARS-CoV and/or HKU1 spike cultures. Two or all three memory subsets shared several highly expanded SARS-CoV-2-reactive clonotypes.

TCRdb keeps only in-frame clones here, not all; method: immunoSEQ multiplex PCR. In the table there are 1,500 to 2,000 clones, about a sixth of which are singletons. This CDR3 has 16 residues. CDR1 is SGHRS, CDR2 YFSETQ, per germline. Trimming took 4 bases from V and 4 from J, leaving 19 bases between them. A word on this clone: Its antigen is not known.

Samples came from patients recovered from mild-to-severe COVID-19. The chain joins TRBV5-1 to TRBJ2-3; D is perhaps TRBD2 (6 bases). Sequenced material: memory CD4+ T cells, cultured in vitro, taken after recovery from COVID-19. This sequence was found in a human donor who had COVID-19. CDR3 nucleotide sequence: TGCGCCAGCAGCCGTGGAGGGACGGAGAGGGCAGATACGCAGTATTTT. Translated: CASSRGGTERADTQYF.